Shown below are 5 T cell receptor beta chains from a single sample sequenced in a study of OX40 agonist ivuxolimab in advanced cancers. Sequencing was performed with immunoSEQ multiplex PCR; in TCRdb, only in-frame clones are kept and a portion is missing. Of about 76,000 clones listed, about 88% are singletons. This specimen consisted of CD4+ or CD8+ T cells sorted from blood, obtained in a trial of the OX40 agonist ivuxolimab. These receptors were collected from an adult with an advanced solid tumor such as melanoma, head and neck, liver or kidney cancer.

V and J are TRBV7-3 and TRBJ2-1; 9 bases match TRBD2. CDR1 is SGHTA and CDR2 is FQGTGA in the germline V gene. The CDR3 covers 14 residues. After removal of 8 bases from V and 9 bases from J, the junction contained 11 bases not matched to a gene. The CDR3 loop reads CASGAGLASGEQFF. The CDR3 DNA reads TGTGCCAGCGGCGCTGGACTAGCGTCGGGTGAGCAGTTCTTC.

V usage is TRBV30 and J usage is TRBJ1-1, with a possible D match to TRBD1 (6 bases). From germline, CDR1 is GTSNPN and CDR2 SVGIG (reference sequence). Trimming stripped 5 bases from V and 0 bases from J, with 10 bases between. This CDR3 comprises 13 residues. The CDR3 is CAWQQGMNTEAFF. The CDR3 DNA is TGTGCCTGGCAGCAGGGGATGAACACTGAAGCTTTCTTT.

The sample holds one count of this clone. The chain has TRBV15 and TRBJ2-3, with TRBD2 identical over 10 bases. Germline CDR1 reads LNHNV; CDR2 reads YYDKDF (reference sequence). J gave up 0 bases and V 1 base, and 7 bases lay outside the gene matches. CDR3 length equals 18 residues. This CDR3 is CATSRGRIAGGSTDTQYF. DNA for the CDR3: TGTGCCACCAGCAGAGGGAGAATAGCGGGGGGCAGCACAGATACGCAGTATTTT.

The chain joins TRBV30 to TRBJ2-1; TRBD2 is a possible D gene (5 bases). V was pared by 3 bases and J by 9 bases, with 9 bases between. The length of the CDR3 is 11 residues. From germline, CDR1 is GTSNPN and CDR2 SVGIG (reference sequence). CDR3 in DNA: TGTGCCTGGAGGGAGAGCGGTGAGCAGTTCTTC. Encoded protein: CAWRESGEQFF. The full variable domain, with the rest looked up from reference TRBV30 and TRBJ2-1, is SQTIHQWPATLVQPVGSPLSLECTVEGTSNPNLYWYRQAAGRGLQLLFYSVGIGQISSEVPQNLSASRPQDRQFILSSKKLLLSDSGFYLCAWRESGEQFFGPGTRLTVL.

CDR3 residues: CASSGTVNEKLFF. The CDR3 nucleotides are TGTGCCAGCAGTGGGACGGTGAATGAAAAACTGTTTTTT. This chain joins TRBV27 and TRBJ1-4, with a tentative D call TRBD1 (5 bases). Germline CDR1 is MNHEY and CDR2 is SMNVEV (reference sequence). CDR3 length: 13 residues. V was trimmed by 5 bases and J by 5 bases, leaving 9 bases between them.